This T cell receptor (beta chain) emerged from a study of T cell repertoires in cytomegalovirus infection. In TCRdb, the reads were re-called with MiXCR into one record per CDR3 protein. The sample has a few hundred thousand distinct CDR3 sequences, 29% seen once. CDR1 is MNHEY and CDR2 is SMNVEV in the germline V gene (reference sequence). The CDR3 is 17 residues long. J lost 2 bases, V lost 6 bases, and 9 bases had no gene match. To note about this clonotype: Its target is unknown.

The specimen was cultured PBMCs, collected from culture after CMV antigen stimulation. The V gene is TRBV27, the J gene TRBJ2-3; 12 nucleotides agree with TRBD2. This TCR was recovered from a human donor in good health (CMV status not recorded). Some clones in this sample may be carry-over from other donors' samples. The CDR3 loop is CASRSRLAGDHTDTQYF. CDR3 bases: TGTGCCAGCAGGTCCCGACTAGCGGGGGACCACACAGATACGCAGTATTTT.